This T cell receptor (beta chain) originates from a study of shared clonotypes between healthy human individuals. Clones were sequenced by immunoSEQ multiplex PCR, and TCRdb holds only the in-frame ones, with some missing. This sample has about 2.4 million clones; 93% occur once, and the top ten carry more than 0.35%. The germline gives CDR1 SQVTM, CDR2 ANQGSEA. The CDR3 has 13 residues. V lost 8 bases, J lost 4 bases, and 15 bases lay in between. This clonotype originated in a man aged 18 to 30 in good health. Some clones in this sample may be carry-over from other donors' samples. The chain is built from TRBV29-1 and TRBJ2-1; perhaps D is TRBD1 or TRBD2 (6 bases each). The sequencing sample was made of naive CD4+ T cells from PBMCs. Regarding subset: CD45RA+ positively selected. CDR3 DNA sequence: TGCAGCAAAAAGGGGGGAATGTACAATGAGCAGTTCTTC. As protein: CSKKGGMYNEQFF.